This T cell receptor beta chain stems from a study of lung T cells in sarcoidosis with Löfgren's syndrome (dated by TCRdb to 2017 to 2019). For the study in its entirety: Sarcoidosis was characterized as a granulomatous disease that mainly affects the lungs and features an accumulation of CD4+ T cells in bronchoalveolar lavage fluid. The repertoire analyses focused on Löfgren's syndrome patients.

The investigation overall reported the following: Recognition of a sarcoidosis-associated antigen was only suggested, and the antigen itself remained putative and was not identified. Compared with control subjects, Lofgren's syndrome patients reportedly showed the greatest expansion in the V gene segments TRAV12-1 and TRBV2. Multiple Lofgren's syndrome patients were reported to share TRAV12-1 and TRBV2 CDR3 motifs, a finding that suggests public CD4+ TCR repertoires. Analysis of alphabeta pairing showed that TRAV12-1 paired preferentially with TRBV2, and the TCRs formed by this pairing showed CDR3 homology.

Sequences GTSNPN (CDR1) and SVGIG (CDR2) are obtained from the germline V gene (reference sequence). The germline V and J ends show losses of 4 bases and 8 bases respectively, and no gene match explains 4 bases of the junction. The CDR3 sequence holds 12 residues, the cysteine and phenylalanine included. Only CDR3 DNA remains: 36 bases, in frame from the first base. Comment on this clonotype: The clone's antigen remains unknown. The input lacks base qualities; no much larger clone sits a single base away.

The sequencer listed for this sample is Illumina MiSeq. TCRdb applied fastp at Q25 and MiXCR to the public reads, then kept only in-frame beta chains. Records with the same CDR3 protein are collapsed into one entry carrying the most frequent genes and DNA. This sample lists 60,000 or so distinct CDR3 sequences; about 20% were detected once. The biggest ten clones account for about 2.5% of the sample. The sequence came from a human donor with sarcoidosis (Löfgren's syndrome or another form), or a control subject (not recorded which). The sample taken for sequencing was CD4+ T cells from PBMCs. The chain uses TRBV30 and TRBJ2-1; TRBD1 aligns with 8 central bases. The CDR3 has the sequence CAWNGQGDEQFF. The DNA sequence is TGTGCCTGGAACGGACAGGGCGATGAGCAGTTCTTC.